This is a list of T cell receptor beta chains from one sample in a study of tumor and adjacent non-tumor tissue in lung cancer. TCRdb itself ran the multiplex PCR reads through MiXCR, one entry per CDR3 protein. The repertoire includes around 80,000 distinct CDR3 sequences, less than 85% of them detected once, and approximately 40% sits in the top ten. The sequenced sample consisted of distant non-tumor lung tissue. These receptors originate from a man between 70 and 80 years old with non-small cell lung cancer. Both conserved end residues are part of each CDR3. The order of the fields is J gene, V gene, D gene, clone size, CDR3 DNA, CDR3 protein. D genes are given only for firm matches. A clone size is listed for some rows: how often the clone was seen (once, few, many), or a class if it is expanded.

j_gene: TRBJ2-3
v_gene: TRBV11-3
d_gene: NA
abundance: few
CDR3nt: TGTGCTAGCACCCGTCGGGAAGTAAGCACGGATATGCAGTATTTT
CDR3aa: CASTRREVSTDMQYF

j_gene: TRBJ2-5
v_gene: TRBV29-1
d_gene: NA
abundance: NA
CDR3nt: TGCAGTATGGCCAACAGGTTCCAAGAGACCCGGTACTTC
CDR3aa: CSMANRFQETRYF

j_gene: TRBJ2-1
v_gene: TRBV12-3/TRBV12-4
d_gene: NA
abundance: many
CDR3nt: TGTGCCAGCAGTCAATATAGTGCGAATGAGCAGTTCTTC
CDR3aa: CASSQYSANEQFF

j_gene: TRBJ1-1
v_gene: TRBV12-3/TRBV12-4
d_gene: NA
abundance: NA
CDR3nt: TGTGCCAGCAAGGGGGGGGGCACTGAAGCTTTCTTT
CDR3aa: CASKGGGTEAFF

j_gene: TRBJ2-1
v_gene: TRBV29-1
d_gene: TRBD2
abundance: NA
CDR3nt: TGCAGCGTTGAAGATTGGTCCGGGAGGGCATCCTACTATGAGCAGTTCTTC
CDR3aa: CSVEDWSGRASYYEQFF

j_gene: TRBJ2-1
v_gene: TRBV4-3
d_gene: TRBD1
abundance: NA
CDR3nt: TGCGCCAGCAGCAGGGGGACAGGGGGTGGCAATAAGCAGTTCTTC
CDR3aa: CASSRGTGGGNKQFF

j_gene: TRBJ2-2
v_gene: TRBV29-1
d_gene: TRBD1
abundance: NA
CDR3nt: TGCAGCGTGGGGGACAGGGGTTACACCGCGGAGCTGTTTTTT
CDR3aa: CSVGDRGYTAELFF

j_gene: TRBJ1-1
v_gene: TRBV12-3/TRBV12-4
d_gene: NA
abundance: NA
CDR3nt: TGTGACAGCAACCCAGAACGACTTGGGGACATTGAAGCTTTCTTT
CDR3aa: CDSNPERLGDIEAFF

j_gene: TRBJ2-3
v_gene: TRBV10-2
d_gene: NA
abundance: NA
CDR3nt: TGCGCCTGCAGTCAGAGCGGCGGGAACACAGATACGCAGTATTTT
CDR3aa: CACSQSGGNTDTQYF

j_gene: TRBJ2-7
v_gene: TRBV4-1
d_gene: TRBD2
abundance: NA
CDR3nt: TGCGCCAGCGGCCGGACCCTAGCGGGAGACGGGGACGGGCAGTACTTC
CDR3aa: CASGRTLAGDGDGQYF

j_gene: TRBJ1-1
v_gene: TRBV6-5
d_gene: NA
abundance: NA
CDR3nt: TGTGAAAGAAAGGAAGGGGTTAAAAATGAAGATTTATTT
CDR3aa: CERKEGVKNEDLF

j_gene: TRBJ2-1
v_gene: TRBV4-2
d_gene: NA
abundance: NA
CDR3nt: TGTGCCAACAGCCAAAGGACAGGGGGACTAGCGGTCTACAATGGGCAGTTCTTC
CDR3aa: CANSQRTGGLAVYNGQFF

j_gene: TRBJ2-2
v_gene: TRBV6-5
d_gene: NA
abundance: once
CDR3nt: TGTACCAGCAGTTACGTGGCAGGGAACACCGGGGAGCTGTTTTTT
CDR3aa: CTSSYVAGNTGELFF

j_gene: TRBJ2-7
v_gene: TRBV28
d_gene: TRBD2
abundance: NA
CDR3nt: TGTGCCAGCAGTTCCGGGACTAGCGGGGGTTACAAGCAGTACTTC
CDR3aa: CASSSGTSGGYKQYF

j_gene: TRBJ1-2
v_gene: TRBV21-1
d_gene: NA
abundance: NA
CDR3nt: TGTGCCAGCAGCGCGAAGCACAGGGGAGCAGAGGGCTACACCTTC
CDR3aa: CASSAKHRGAEGYTF

j_gene: TRBJ2-3
v_gene: TRBV7-8
d_gene: NA
abundance: NA
CDR3nt: TGTGCCAGCAGCTTAGCGGCGGCCCTCAGGACAGATACGCAGTATTTT
CDR3aa: CASSLAAALRTDTQYF

j_gene: TRBJ2-7
v_gene: TRBV14
d_gene: NA
abundance: once
CDR3nt: TGTGTCAGCAGCCAACAGACTCAGGATCTCGAGCAGTACTTC
CDR3aa: CVSSQQTQDLEQYF

j_gene: TRBJ2-5
v_gene: TRBV6-2/TRBV6-3
d_gene: TRBD1
abundance: many
CDR3nt: TGTGCCAGCAGTTCGACAGGGCCGTTTGGAGAGACCCAGTACTTC
CDR3aa: CASSSTGPFGETQYF

j_gene: TRBJ2-5
v_gene: TRBV6-6
d_gene: TRBD2
abundance: NA
CDR3nt: TGTGCCAGCAGTCAAGGACTAGCGGGAGAAGAGACCCAGTACTTC
CDR3aa: CASSQGLAGEETQYF

j_gene: TRBJ1-2
v_gene: TRBV5-4
d_gene: NA
abundance: NA
CDR3nt: TGTGCCAACAGTTTGGGGCACAGAACCAACTATGGCTACACCTTC
CDR3aa: CANSLGHRTNYGYTF

j_gene: TRBJ2-7
v_gene: TRBV4-1
d_gene: TRBD1
abundance: NA
CDR3nt: TGCGCCAGGACACCTTCAGGGGGCGATTCCTACGAGCAGTACTTT
CDR3aa: CARTPSGGDSYEQYF

j_gene: TRBJ2-3
v_gene: TRBV5-1
d_gene: NA
abundance: once
CDR3nt: TGCGCCAGCAGCTTGGTGCAGAGCACAGATACGCAGTATTTT
CDR3aa: CASSLVQSTDTQYF

j_gene: TRBJ2-7
v_gene: TRBV11-2
d_gene: NA
abundance: NA
CDR3nt: TGTGCCAGCTGCTTAGTTGTGGGGACCTACGAGCAGTACTTC
CDR3aa: CASCLVVGTYEQYF